These 4 T cell receptor beta chains were sequenced from one sample in a study of Graves' ophthalmopathy and Graves' hyperthyroidism. The authors amplified TCR beta CDR3 regions from RNA transcripts. First-round RT-PCR employed HTBI primers, with a second-round multiplex PCR after it. Via MiXCR, TCRdb re-called the multiplex PCR reads, giving one row per CDR3 protein. The sample includes fewer than 400,000 distinct CDR3 sequences, about 16% of them seen just once. The sample was peripheral blood. The origin of the receptors is a woman aged 18-29 years with Graves' ophthalmopathy.

At least ten counts were recorded for this clonotype. The chain combines TRBV11-2 with TRBJ2-2; 10 bases match TRBD2. J gave up 1 base and V 4 bases, and 6 bases lay outside the gene matches. The CDR3 contains 17 residues. From germline, CDR1 is SGHAT and CDR2 FQNNGV. The CDR3 coding sequence is TGTGCCAGCAGCTCGTCCAGCGGGAGGGGGAACACCGGGGAGCTGTTTTTT. This codes for CASSSSSGRGNTGELFF.

This clonotype was picked up many times. The chain combines TRBV11-2 with TRBJ1-2; D is undetermined. V was clipped by 5 bases and J by 7 bases, with 17 bases between them. From germline, CDR1 is SGHAT and CDR2 FQNNGV. The CDR3 is 14 amino acids. CDR3 nucleotides: TGTGCCAGCAGCCCCCCCGGACTTACCCCTGGCTACACCTTC. Encoded protein: CASSPPGLTPGYTF.

The chain combines TRBV18 with TRBJ2-7; D possibly corresponds to TRBD2 (5 bases). Germline CDR1 and CDR2: KGHSH and LQKENI. The CDR3 is made up of 12 amino acids. V was pared by 2 bases and J by 5 bases, with 7 bases between. CDR3 DNA: TGTGCCAGCTCACCAATCGGGGACGAGCAGTACTTC. It codes for CASSPIGDEQYF.

The chain carries TRBV6-5 and TRBJ2-4; 7 bases line up with TRBD2. The CDR3 has 13 residues. J lost 4 bases, V lost 5 bases, and 2 bases had no gene match. Germline CDR1 is MNHEY and CDR2 is SVGAGI. This CDR3 reads CASSRGLKNIQYF. CDR3 in DNA: TGTGCCAGCAGTCGGGGACTAAAAAACATTCAGTACTTC.